A selection of T cell receptor beta chains follows, all from one sample in a study of beta chain features in type 1 diabetes. This table comes from immunoSEQ multiplex PCR, and its TCRdb copy is limited to in-frame clones, with some not included. Among 600,000 to 700,000 clones, under 15% were seen once, and the ten largest hold approximately 0.11%. Sequencing input: naive CD4+ T cells from blood. Receptors originate from a young man with type 1 diabetes. Both conserved end residues are part of each CDR3. The order of the fields is D gene, J gene, clone size, V gene, CDR3 protein, CDR3 DNA. A D gene is named only where the DNA matches it firmly. Clone size is given for some rows only: seen once, a few or many times, or a class if the clone is expanded.

D gene: TRBD2; J gene: TRBJ2-2; clone size: NA; V gene: TRBV7-9; CDR3 protein: CASLPAGGTGELFF; CDR3 DNA: TGTGCCAGCCTCCCGGCGGGGGGCACCGGGGAGCTGTTTTTT
D gene: NA; J gene: TRBJ2-7; clone size: few; V gene: TRBV27; CDR3 protein: CASRIYEQYF; CDR3 DNA: TGTGCCAGCAGGATTTACGAGCAGTACTTC
D gene: TRBD2; J gene: TRBJ2-2; clone size: NA; V gene: TRBV25-1; CDR3 protein: CASRTSVTGELFF; CDR3 DNA: TGTGCCAGCAGGACTAGCGTCACCGGGGAGCTGTTTTTT
D gene: NA; J gene: TRBJ2-7; clone size: NA; V gene: TRBV6-5; CDR3 protein: CASSYSRQGYEQYF; CDR3 DNA: TGTGCCAGCAGTTACTCGAGGCAGGGCTACGAGCAGTACTTC
D gene: TRBD1; J gene: TRBJ2-5; clone size: many; V gene: TRBV5-4; CDR3 protein: CASSRDRVGETQYF; CDR3 DNA: TGTGCCAGCAGCCGGGACAGAGTCGGAGAGACCCAGTACTTC
D gene: NA; J gene: TRBJ1-5; clone size: few; V gene: TRBV6-5; CDR3 protein: CASRSDAINQPQHF; CDR3 DNA: TGTGCCAGCAGAAGCGACGCAATCAATCAGCCCCAGCATTTT
D gene: TRBD1; J gene: TRBJ1-5; clone size: NA; V gene: TRBV6-6; CDR3 protein: CASKTVEGAGNQPQHF; CDR3 DNA: TGTGCCAGCAAAACCGTCGAGGGGGCGGGCAATCAGCCCCAGCATTTT
D gene: NA; J gene: TRBJ1-2; clone size: NA; V gene: TRBV7-9; CDR3 protein: CASSPNEGRYTF; CDR3 DNA: TGTGCCAGCAGCCCTAACGAGGGCCGCTACACCTTC
D gene: NA; J gene: TRBJ1-2; clone size: few; V gene: TRBV7-2; CDR3 protein: CASSLLANYGYTF; CDR3 DNA: TGTGCCAGCAGCCTCCTGGCCAACTATGGCTACACCTTC
D gene: NA; J gene: TRBJ1-4; clone size: NA; V gene: TRBV6-4; CDR3 protein: CASSRDSNEKLFF; CDR3 DNA: TGTGCCAGCAGCCGTGACAGTAATGAAAAACTGTTTTTT
D gene: TRBD2; J gene: TRBJ2-5; clone size: few; V gene: TRBV9; CDR3 protein: CASSVVAGAGETQYF; CDR3 DNA: TGTGCCAGCAGCGTAGTAGCGGGGGCCGGGGAGACCCAGTACTTC
D gene: NA; J gene: TRBJ2-7; clone size: NA; V gene: TRBV7-8; CDR3 protein: CASSLARDGTYEQYF; CDR3 DNA: TGTGCCAGCAGCTTAGCGAGGGACGGTACCTACGAGCAGTACTTC
D gene: NA; J gene: TRBJ2-1; clone size: NA; V gene: TRBV7-3; CDR3 protein: CASSLTGSSYNEQFF; CDR3 DNA: TGTGCCAGCAGCTTAACGGGGAGCTCCTACAATGAGCAGTTCTTC
D gene: NA; J gene: TRBJ2-5; clone size: NA; V gene: TRBV30; CDR3 protein: CAWSVGTDRQYF; CDR3 DNA: TGTGCCTGGAGTGTCGGGACGGACCGCCAGTACTTC
D gene: NA; J gene: TRBJ2-2; clone size: few; V gene: TRBV7-2; CDR3 protein: CASSLEPNTGELFF; CDR3 DNA: TGTGCCAGCAGCTTAGAGCCGAACACCGGGGAGCTGTTTTTT
D gene: NA; J gene: TRBJ1-5; clone size: NA; V gene: TRBV25-1; CDR3 protein: CASSGPGSGKPQHF; CDR3 DNA: TGTGCCAGCAGTGGTCCGGGCTCGGGGAAGCCCCAGCATTTT
D gene: NA; J gene: TRBJ2-6; clone size: NA; V gene: TRBV7-2; CDR3 protein: CASSFLFGANVLTF; CDR3 DNA: TGTGCCAGCAGCTTTCTATTTGGGGCCAACGTCCTGACTTTC
D gene: NA; J gene: TRBJ1-4; clone size: NA; V gene: TRBV29-1; CDR3 protein: CSVEDPSGPREKLFF; CDR3 DNA: TGCAGCGTTGAAGATCCATCAGGGCCCCGGGAAAAACTGTTTTTT
D gene: NA; J gene: TRBJ2-1; clone size: few; V gene: TRBV5-1; CDR3 protein: CASSLGLTNEQFF; CDR3 DNA: TGCGCCAGCAGCTTGGGGCTCACCAATGAGCAGTTCTTC
D gene: NA; J gene: TRBJ1-2; clone size: few; V gene: TRBV10-3; CDR3 protein: CAIKGFSEDYGYTF; CDR3 DNA: TGTGCCATCAAGGGGTTTTCGGAGGACTATGGCTACACCTTC
D gene: NA; J gene: TRBJ2-4; clone size: few; V gene: TRBV5-4; CDR3 protein: CASSSTVAKNIQYF; CDR3 DNA: TGTGCCAGCAGCTCAACGGTAGCCAAAAACATTCAGTACTTC
D gene: TRBD2; J gene: TRBJ2-7; clone size: few; V gene: TRBV11-2; CDR3 protein: CASSLVAGTSGYEQYF; CDR3 DNA: TGTGCCAGCAGCTTAGTGGCCGGGACTAGCGGGTACGAGCAGTACTTC
D gene: TRBD1; J gene: TRBJ2-1; clone size: NA; V gene: TRBV29-1; CDR3 protein: CSAGGTGKVEQFF; CDR3 DNA: TGCAGCGCTGGAGGGACAGGGAAGGTTGAGCAGTTCTTC
D gene: TRBD1; J gene: TRBJ1-4; clone size: few; V gene: TRBV30; CDR3 protein: CAWSTAGAGGEKLFF; CDR3 DNA: TGTGCCTGGAGTACCGCCGGGGCAGGGGGTGAAAAACTGTTTTTT
D gene: NA; J gene: TRBJ2-2; clone size: NA; V gene: TRBV9; CDR3 protein: CASSVGGGELFF; CDR3 DNA: TGTGCCAGCAGCGTAGGGGGCGGGGAGCTGTTTTTT
D gene: NA; J gene: TRBJ1-4; clone size: few; V gene: TRBV4-2; CDR3 protein: CASSQVRQGTGNEKLFF; CDR3 DNA: TGTGCCAGCAGCCAAGTTCGTCAGGGCACGGGTAATGAAAAACTGTTTTTT
D gene: TRBD1; J gene: TRBJ2-5; clone size: NA; V gene: TRBV29-1; CDR3 protein: CSAPTGYQETQYF; CDR3 DNA: TGCAGCGCCCCGACAGGGTACCAAGAGACCCAGTACTTC
D gene: NA; J gene: TRBJ1-2; clone size: NA; V gene: TRBV7-2; CDR3 protein: CASSSLEEQRAGYGYTF; CDR3 DNA: TGTGCCAGCAGCAGCCTCGAGGAGCAGCGGGCGGGATATGGCTACACCTTC
D gene: NA; J gene: TRBJ2-3; clone size: NA; V gene: TRBV7-2; CDR3 protein: CASSLDYGDTQYF; CDR3 DNA: TGTGCCAGCAGCTTAGATTATGGAGATACGCAGTATTTT
D gene: NA; J gene: TRBJ1-4; clone size: NA; V gene: TRBV5-6; CDR3 protein: CASSTDSEKLFF; CDR3 DNA: TGTGCCAGCAGCACCGACAGCGAAAAACTGTTTTTT
D gene: TRBD1; J gene: TRBJ1-2; clone size: NA; V gene: TRBV14; CDR3 protein: CASSQDRGVYGYTF; CDR3 DNA: TGTGCCAGCAGCCAGGACAGGGGTGTCTATGGCTACACCTTC
D gene: NA; J gene: TRBJ2-2; clone size: once; V gene: TRBV30; CDR3 protein: CAYLSRGQNTGELFF; CDR3 DNA: TGTGCCTACCTTTCTAGGGGACAGAACACCGGGGAGCTGTTTTTT